This entry lists 10 T cell receptor beta chains sequenced from one sample in a study of blood T cell repertoires in COVID-19. Repertoires were generated with immunoSEQ multiplex PCR, while TCRdb's copy carries only in-frame clones and drops some. The sample consists of approximately 300,000 clones, roughly 82% of them appearing once. The sequenced sample was peripheral blood. The receptors were sampled from a woman in her forties or fifties with acute or convalescent COVID-19.

The J gene is TRBJ1-1, the V gene TRBV9, with D possibly being TRBD1 (5 bases). V was pared by 4 bases and J by 1 base, with 8 bases between. CDR1 and CDR2 (germline): SGDLS, YYNGEE. This CDR3 has 13 residues. The CDR3 reads CASSRTPNTEAFF. The DNA of the CDR3 is TGTGCCAGCAGCAGGACACCGAACACTGAAGCTTTCTTT.

J is TRBJ2-5 and V is TRBV29-1, with 7 positions matching TRBD2. The V gene's germline CDR1 is SQVTM and CDR2 ANQGSEA. V lost 0 bases to trimming and J lost 4 bases; unmatched junction nucleotides: 8. The CDR3 totals 15 residues. CDR3 coding DNA: TGCAGCGTTGAAGATCTGGGGAGGGTAGGAGAGACCCAGTACTTC. It codes for CSVEDLGRVGETQYF.

The rearrangement uses TRBV7-3 and TRBJ2-2; possible D gene TRBD1, 6 bases. CDR3 length equals 17 residues. The germline V and J ends were trimmed by 5 bases and 1 base, with 17 bases remaining between them. Looked up from germline, CDR1 is SGHTA and CDR2 is FQGTGA. For the CDR3, the DNA is TGTGCCAGCAGCCCATTAGTCGACAGGCTGAACACCGGGGAGCTGTTTTTT. This translates into CASSPLVDRLNTGELFF.

The V call is TRBV19, the J call TRBJ2-3; 10 bases line up with TRBD2. The CDR3 totals 16 residues. V dropped 3 bases and J dropped 2; count of bases not matched to a gene: 5. The V gene's germline CDR1 is LNHDA and CDR2 SQIVND (reference sequence). CDR3 bases: TGTGCCAGTAGTATTAGGACTAGCGGAGTCACAGATACGCAGTATTTT. Encoded protein: CASSIRTSGVTDTQYF.

V and J are TRBV4-2 and TRBJ2-1; TRBD1 agrees at 7 bases. Trimming at V came to 0 bases and at J to 15 bases, leaving 8 bases not matched to a gene. CDR1 LGHNA and CDR2 YNFKEQ come from the germline V gene. CDR3 length: 13 amino acids. CDR3 sequence: CASSQERGQSRFF. In nucleotides, the CDR3 is TGTGCCAGCAGCCAAGAGAGGGGACAGAGCAGGTTCTTC.

The gene calls are TRBV5-4 and TRBJ1-2; maybe TRBD1 (6 bases). This CDR3 contains 13 residues. V gave up 2 bases and J gave up 7 bases, with 12 bases separating them. Per the germline V gene, CDR1 is SGHNT and CDR2 is YYREEE (reference sequence). CDR3 nucleotide sequence: TGTGCCAGCAGCTTCGGACAGTCTTCTGGCTACACCTTC. Its translation is CASSFGQSSGYTF.

The chain couples TRBV4-2 to TRBJ1-2; D may be TRBD1 (5 bases). CDR3 length equals 16 residues. The V and J ends lost 4 bases and 2 bases respectively, with 17 bases between them. Germline V CDR1 and CDR2: LGHNA, YNFKEQ. The CDR3 reads CASSPRRDQSNYGYTF. For the CDR3, the DNA is TGTGCCAGCAGCCCCCGCAGGGATCAGAGCAACTATGGCTACACCTTC.

This clone was seen a single time. The chain uses TRBV28 and TRBJ1-1, with unresolved D. The germline CDR1 and CDR2 sequences are MDHEN and SYDVKM. Trimming took off 3 bases at V and 1 base at J, with 12 bases between the two ends. CDR3 length: 15 amino acids. The CDR3, as DNA: TGTGCCAGCAGTTTCGGAGGGATTTCGAACACTGAAGCTTTCTTT. Residues: CASSFGGISNTEAFF.

This rearrangement joins TRBV28 to TRBJ1-2; no clear D. Germline V gene data show CDR1 as MDHEN and CDR2 as SYDVKM. V was clipped by 10 bases and J by 8 bases, with 14 bases between them. This CDR3 region has 11 residues. The CDR3 reads CATLARMGYTF. As DNA, the CDR3 is TGTGCCACCTTGGCCAGGATGGGCTACACCTTC.

This chain connects TRBV5-1 to TRBJ2-1; possible D gene TRBD1, 6 bases. V was clipped by 3 bases and J by 9 bases, with 13 bases between them. The germline CDR1 and CDR2 sequences are SGHRS and YFSETQ. The CDR3 loop spans 13 amino acids. The DNA for the CDR3 is TGCGCCAGCAGCTGGACGTCACAGGGTGAGCAGTTCTTC. Its protein is CASSWTSQGEQFF.